The sequence of this TCR beta chain was determined in a study of blood T cell repertoires in COVID-19 (TCRdb year 2020). Looking at the study overall: Collaborator samples came from the United States, Italy and Spain and covered acute and convalescent phases of COVID-19. The prospective study material was composed of cDNA or gDNA derived from T cells, B-cell-depleted T cells, or PBMCs. Subjects who had been exposed to COVID-19, were actively infected with it, or had recovered from it provided the deeply sampled blood TCRbeta repertoires that made up the dataset. The repertoires were released in a freely available public database meant as a resource for research on the immune response to SARS-CoV-2. Samples came from the ongoing ImmuneRACE study (first 160 participants) plus 1,254 subjects from 6 global collaborators. A de-identified subject ID, COVID-19 status, age in years and sex were almost always included in the sample metadata. Where available, HLA class I and class II types were taken from metadata supplied by the sample provider and were not determined by assay-based typing. What the research found in general, with its limitations: Clinical and demographic metadata were provided uncurated, with the amount varying by source and participant.

Each collaborating institution followed its own protocols to collect whole blood in K2EDTA tubes. For TCRbeta analysis, collaborators shipped samples in one of three forms: frozen whole blood, isolated PBMCs, or DNA extracted from either of those sample types. The germline V gene gives CDR1 as SGHRS and CDR2 as YFSETQ. V is cut by 3 bases and J by 0 bases, and the space between the germline ends is 6 bases. Reading from cysteine to phenylalanine, the CDR3 counts 14 amino acids. The retained sequence is limited to the CDR3, 42 bases, with the frame set at the first base. Concerning this clone itself: Its antigen remains undetermined. It has no much larger one-base neighbor in the sample; base qualities were not kept.

The immunoSEQ Assay, a bias-controlled multiplex PCR, was used to amplify TCRbeta CDR3 regions from genomic DNA. The authors processed their data as follows. Nucleated cell counts per sample were estimated from amplification of reference gene primers within the assay. Sequence reads were collapsed and filtered to measure the absolute abundance of every unique TCRbeta CDR3 rearrangement. Productive Simpson clonality was computed per sample as the square root of Simpson's diversity index over productive rearrangements. In its TCRdb copy, this immuneACCESS table keeps in-frame sequences only and misses some clones. Where compared with another copy, unresolved V genes explain less than half of these, and the others have no known cause. From that table come the V and J calls and clone size; the DNA was used to work out D and trimming. The table for this sample lists around 130,000 clones; 85% to 90% of them were counted only once. The ten largest clones capture 2% to 2.5% of the sample.

The sequenced material came from peripheral blood. This sequence originates from a man aged 70-80 years with active COVID-19. The sequence is built from TRBV5-1 and TRBJ2-2, with no confidently assigned D gene. The DNA sequence is TGCGCCAGCAGCTCGACATCGAACACCGGGGAGCTGTTTTTT. Protein translation: CASSSTSNTGELFF.